One TCR beta chain is described in this entry. Its antigen is currently unknown. The assay was immunoSEQ multiplex PCR, and TCRdb's table has in-frame clones only and misses some. The sample lists roughly 5,000 clones; less than 98% were seen once. Trimming pared 1 base from V and 5 bases from J, leaving 12 bases between. CDR3 length: 14 residues. The V gene's germline CDR1 is MNHEY and CDR2 SVGAGI. The data belong to a study of naive CD8 T cells in extremely preterm neonates. Deliveries were elective term cesareans at roughly 35-43 weeks, with no labor or membrane rupture. Pregnancies with fetal demise were excluded. Each sample had roughly 17,000–110,000 sorted naive CD8+ T cells. Overall study findings and caveats: iChao1 richness was lowest in preterm neonates, significantly versus all ages. Preterm infants showed shorter CDR3s, fewer N additions and less trimming than older groups.

Input material: naive CD8+ T cells from cord blood. This sequence was found in a newborn in good health. The chain employs TRBV6-5 and TRBJ2-7, with D possibly being TRBD1 (6 bases). The CDR3 spells CASSYLQGVDEQYF. DNA of the CDR3: TGTGCCAGCAGTTACTTACAGGGTGTAGACGAGCAGTACTTC.